This T cell receptor (beta chain) was documented in a study of blood T cell repertoires in COVID-19. Generated by immunoSEQ multiplex PCR, the TCRdb table keeps only in-frame clones and is missing some. The sample includes about 150,000 clones, about 80% of them seen just once. The germline V gene has CDR1 LNHDA and CDR2 SQIVND (reference sequence). This CDR3 region has 15 residues. The V end lost 5 bases, the J end lost 1 base, and 14 bases lay between the germline ends. The TCR comes from a woman aged 80 or over with acute or convalescent COVID-19. The V gene is TRBV19, the J gene TRBJ1-1; D may be TRBD1 (5 bases). Sequenced sample: peripheral blood. The CDR3 region has the DNA TGTGCCAGTAGTTCGGGGGAGGGATGGAACACTGAAGCTTTCTTT. Residues: CASSSGEGWNTEAFF.